The 29 T cell receptor beta chains presented below share a single source sample, sequenced in a study of molecular identifiers for immune sequencing clone quantification. TCRdb re-derived calls from the PCR reads in MiXCR, one entry per CDR3 protein. The sample contains about half a million distinct CDR3 sequences, over 20% of which appear only once. Sequencing was performed on naive CD8+ T cells from blood, with Jurkat cell RNA spiked in. Described subset: FACS-sorted CD8+CD4-CCR7+CD45RA+ naive T cells. The receptors shown here come from a human donor in good health. Some libraries in this study had Jurkat cell RNA spiked in.

This clonotype was seen more than once but under ten times. The chain joins TRBV7-2 to TRBJ2-1; 11 positions agree with TRBD2. The length of the CDR3 is 15 residues. Germline V gives CDR1 SGHTA, CDR2 FQGNSA. J lost 2 bases, V lost 5 bases, and 2 bases had no gene match. In nucleotides, the CDR3 is TGTGCCAGCAGCGGTAGCGGGGGGGCCTACAATGAGCAGTTCTTC. It codes for CASSGSGGAYNEQFF.

V and J are TRBV19 and TRBJ1-1, with a possible D match to TRBD1 (6 bases). The germline V and J ends were trimmed by 4 bases and 1 base, with 16 bases remaining between them. The CDR3 runs to 16 residues. CDR1 is LNHDA, CDR2 SQIVND, per germline (reference sequence). This CDR3 reads CASSSRQERSNTEAFF. CDR3 coding DNA: TGTGCCAGTAGTAGCCGACAGGAACGCTCGAACACTGAAGCTTTCTTT.

The chain joins TRBV15 to TRBJ1-6; D uncertain. The V end lost 1 base, the J end lost 1 base, and 11 bases lay between the germline ends. The CDR3 length is 17 residues. Germline loops: CDR1 LNHNV, CDR2 YYDKDF (reference sequence). This CDR3 is CATSRARAGSYNSPLHF. The CDR3 bases are TGTGCCACCAGCAGAGCTAGGGCTGGGTCCTATAATTCACCCCTCCACTTT.

This clonotype was detected ten times or more. CDR3 DNA: TGTGCCAGCAGTTACTTAGGACCCAAAAATGAGCAGTTCTTC. Protein sequence: CASSYLGPKNEQFF. The rearrangement joins TRBV6-5 to TRBJ2-1; D gene unclear. The germline V gene encodes CDR1 MNHEY and CDR2 SVGAGI. The V gene lost 1 base and the J gene lost 7 bases, with 11 bases spanning the gap. This CDR3 spans 14 amino acids.

There are many counts of this clonotype. V usage is TRBV12-3 or TRBV12-4 and J usage is TRBJ2-5; D perhaps matches TRBD1 (6 bases). This CDR3 comprises 13 residues. Trimming removed 5 bases at V and 2 bases at J, with 9 bases between. For the CDR3, the DNA is TGTGCCAGCAGTCCAGGGGATCAAGAGACCCAGTACTTC. This translates into CASSPGDQETQYF.

This clonotype has ten or more counts. V usage is TRBV4-1 and J usage is TRBJ2-1, with TRBD1 identical over 9 bases. The germline gives CDR1 MGHRA, CDR2 YSYEKL. The CDR3 spans 15 residues. V shed 0 bases, J shed 3 bases, and the junction held 0 bases outside the gene matches. In DNA form, the CDR3 reads TGCGCCAGCAGCCAAGAGGGACAGGGCTACAATGAGCAGTTCTTC. Protein sequence: CASSQEGQGYNEQFF.

This clonotype was seen a handful of times. The J gene is TRBJ2-1, the V gene TRBV28; 13 bases agree with TRBD2. The V segment lost 3 bases and the J segment 6 bases; nucleotides outside the gene matches: 11. The CDR3 covers 18 residues. Germline V gene sequence: CDR1 MDHEN, CDR2 SYDVKM. The CDR3 region has the DNA TGTGCCAGCAGTTTCCAGCTCGGGGGACTAGCGGGACTCAATGAGCAGTTCTTC. Its protein is CASSFQLGGLAGLNEQFF. The full variable domain, its missing parts supplied by reference TRBV28 and TRBJ2-1, is DVKVTQSSRYLVKRTGEKVFLECVQDMDHENMFWYRQDPGLGLRLIYFSYDVKMKEKGDIPEGYSVSREKKERFSLILESASTNQTSMYLCASSFQLGGLAGLNEQFFGPGTRLTVL.

There are a few counts of this clonotype. The V call is TRBV4-3, the J call TRBJ2-5; 7 bases match TRBD1. Germline V lookup: CDR1 LGHNA, CDR2 YSLEER. There are 15 residues in the CDR3. The V segment lost 6 bases and the J segment 5 bases; nucleotides outside the gene matches: 12. The CDR3 bases are TGCGCCAGCAGTCTCCGGGACAGTACTGGGGAGACCCAGTACTTC. This sequence encodes CASSLRDSTGETQYF.

This clonotype came up many times. The rearrangement joins TRBV20-1 to TRBJ2-2; maybe TRBD1 (5 bases). The CDR3 covers 15 residues. Germline CDR1 and CDR2: DFQATT and SNEGSKA (reference sequence). The V gene lost 5 bases and the J gene lost 1 base, with 14 bases spanning the gap. DNA for the CDR3: TGCAGTGCTTGGGAAACTGACAGGAACACCGGGGAGCTGTTTTTT. It yields the protein CSAWETDRNTGELFF.

V gene TRBV20-1 combines with J gene TRBJ2-7, with D tentatively TRBD1 or TRBD2 (5 bases each). CDR3 length equals 12 residues. Germline values: CDR1 DFQATT, CDR2 SNEGSKA (reference sequence). Trimming took off 8 bases at V and 3 bases at J, with 14 bases between the two ends. CDR3 loop: CSPPGRVYEQYF. CDR3 nucleotides: TGCAGTCCTCCGGGACGGGTCTACGAGCAGTACTTC.

On this clonotype itself: This clone may be a read error of a much larger clone one base away. The gene calls are TRBV28 and TRBJ2-5, with TRBD2 matching 7 bases. Per the germline V gene, CDR1 is MDHEN and CDR2 is SYDVKM. The CDR3 is 15 amino acids. CDR3 amino acids: CASGRERDSQEAQYF. CDR3 sequence (DNA): TGTGCCAGCGGACGAGAGCGGGATTCCCAAGAGGCCCAGTACTTC.

The chain couples TRBV28 to TRBJ2-6, with a weak D call TRBD2 (6 bases). Trimming took off 5 bases at V and 3 bases at J, with 11 bases between the two ends. The CDR3 covers 15 residues. From germline, CDR1 is MDHEN and CDR2 SYDVKM. The CDR3 region has the DNA TGTGCCAGCAGTGCGTCGGGGGATGGGGCCAACGTCCTGACTTTC. This encodes CASSASGDGANVLTF.

This clonotype was counted many times. CDR3 in DNA: TGCAGCGTTGAGTGGCGGGGGAACACTGAAGCTTTCTTT. Translated, it gives CSVEWRGNTEAFF. V usage is TRBV29-1 and J usage is TRBJ1-1, with D uncertain. Germline V gene data show CDR1 as SQVTM and CDR2 as ANQGSEA. Trimming left V 3 bases short and J 1 base short, with 9 bases between. The CDR3 covers 13 residues.

As for this clonotype: A read error may explain this, as a much larger clone is one base away. The rearrangement joins TRBV7-6 to TRBJ2-4; D ambiguous. CDR3 length: 13 amino acids. The V and J ends lost 4 bases and 8 bases respectively, with 12 bases between them. Germline V gene lookup returns CDR1 SGHVS and CDR2 FNYEAQ. The CDR3 DNA sequence: TGTGCCAGCAGCTCAGATAATCTGGACATTCAGTACTTC. Amino acid sequence: CASSSDNLDIQYF.

To note about this clonotype: One end of the junction fails to match germline, which may point to a read error. The V call is TRBV2, the J call TRBJ1-2; 12 bases line up with TRBD1. The CDR3 length is 15 residues. Germline V lookup: CDR1 SNHLY, CDR2 FYNNEI. The CDR3 is CASRPGQGAGYGYAF. In DNA, the CDR3 is TGTGCCAGCAGGCCGGGACAGGGGGCCGGCTATGGCTACGCCTTC.

A note on this clonotype: A junction end diverges from the germline sequence, so it may reflect a read error. V and J are TRBV6-1 and TRBJ1-5; D is uncertain. Germline V gene sequence: CDR1 MNHNS, CDR2 SASEGT. CDR3 length: 18 residues. The DNA of the CDR3 is TGTGCCGGCAGTGAAGTAGTGATCCTCTTATATAGCAATCAGCCCCAGCATTTT. It specifies CAGSEVVILLYSNQPQHF.

CDR3 DNA sequence: TGTGCCAGCAGCTTCGGGGGGGAGGGGATCCCCACTGAAGCTTTCTTT. Translation gives CASSFGGEGIPTEAFF. The chain recombines TRBV11-2 with TRBJ1-1; tentative D call: TRBD1 (5 bases). Germline V lookup: CDR1 SGHAT, CDR2 FQNNGV. The CDR3 runs 16 residues. With 3 bases removed from V and 4 bases from J, the gap between germline ends came to 18 bases.

Only a few counts were recorded for this clonotype. V gene TRBV9 combines with J gene TRBJ2-3; 9 bases align to TRBD1. The germline V gene has CDR1 SGDLS and CDR2 YYNGEE. The CDR3 extends over 17 amino acids. V gave up 4 bases and J gave up 5 bases; unmatched junction bases: 14. CDR3 loop: CASSPQGGQGYQDTQYF. In nucleotides, the CDR3 is TGTGCCAGCAGCCCCCAAGGGGGACAGGGTTATCAAGATACGCAGTATTTT.

Worth noting for this clonotype: This may come from a read error, since a much larger clone is one base off. The chain couples TRBV20-1 to TRBJ1-1; D uncertain. V shed 3 bases and J shed 1 base, with 21 bases lying between them. Germline-derived CDR1 and CDR2 are DFQATT and SNEGSKA (reference sequence). The CDR3 is 17 amino acids. The CDR3 DNA reads as TGCAGTGCTAGGGGGATAATTGGGGTTTCAGCGAACACTGAAGCTTTCTTT. Protein: CSARGIIGVSANTEAFF.

This clonotype was detected many times. J is TRBJ2-7 and V is TRBV5-4; D gene unclear. CDR1 SGHNT and CDR2 YYREEE come from the germline V gene (reference sequence). With 0 bases removed from V and 6 bases from J, the gap between germline ends came to 10 bases. This CDR3 comprises 13 residues. The DNA of the CDR3 is TGTGCCAGCAGCTTGGCCTCCTCCGGCGAGCAGTACTTC. Translated: CASSLASSGEQYF. Using reference TRBV5-4 and TRBJ2-7 for the parts outside the CDR3, the full variable domain is ETGVTQSPTHLIKTRGQQVTLRCSSQSGHNTVSWYQQALGQGPQFIFQYYREEENGRGNFPPRFSGLQFPNYSSELNVNALELDDSALYLCASSLASSGEQYFGPGTRLTVT.

The chain joins TRBV11-2 to TRBJ1-3; the D gene is possibly TRBD1 (6 bases). V shed 3 bases and J shed 0 bases, with 15 bases lying between them. The CDR3 has 17 amino acids. The germline gives CDR1 SGHAT, CDR2 FQNNGV. The CDR3 sequence: CASSLSRGGDSGNTIYF. CDR3 in DNA: TGTGCCAGCAGCTTGAGTAGGGGGGGGGACTCTGGAAACACCATATATTTT.

The gene calls are TRBV14 and TRBJ2-1, with 7 nucleotides matching TRBD2. Per germline, CDR1 SGHDN and CDR2 FVKESK. Trimming at V came to 0 bases and at J to 8 bases, leaving 16 bases not matched to a gene. The CDR3 sequence is 18 residues long. DNA of the CDR3: TGTGCCAGCAGCCAAGATTTCAGTAATGGGCTAGCGGTCTATGAGCAGTTCTTC. The encoded protein is CASSQDFSNGLAVYEQFF. Together with reference TRBV14 and TRBJ2-1, the CDR3 gives the full variable domain: EAGVTQFPSHSVIEKGQTVTLRCDPISGHDNLYWYRRVMGKEIKFLLHFVKESKQDESGMPNNRFLAERTGGTYSTLKVQPAELEDSGVYFCASSQDFSNGLAVYEQFFGPGTRLTVL.

Ten or more counts support this clonotype. The chain carries TRBV6-5 and TRBJ1-1; possible D gene TRBD1, 5 bases. Germline CDR1 MNHEY, CDR2 SVGAGI. The CDR3 sequence is 13 residues long. V was trimmed by 2 bases and J by 4 bases, leaving 8 bases between them. CDR3 sequence: CASSYGGSTEAFF. CDR3 in DNA: TGTGCCAGCAGTTACGGGGGGAGCACTGAAGCTTTCTTT.

Details on this clonotype: At one boundary the junction diverges from the germline segment, which might be a read error. The chain couples TRBV7-2 to TRBJ2-7, with D possibly TRBD2 on 6 matching bases. The CDR3 is 13 amino acids. Germline V gene sequence: CDR1 SGHTA, CDR2 FQGNSA. DNA for the CDR3: TGTGCCAGTAGCTTCGGCGGGGCCTACGAGCAGCACTTC. Amino acid sequence: CASSFGGAYEQHF.

V and J are TRBV12-3 or TRBV12-4 and TRBJ2-2; 9 bases are a match to TRBD1. V lost 7 bases and J lost 1; bases outside the gene matches: 7. The CDR3 sequence is 16 residues long. CDR3 DNA sequence: TGTGCCAGCACCGCATCGGGACAGGGGAACACCGGGGAGCTGTTTTTT. It codes for CASTASGQGNTGELFF.

This clonotype was counted ten times or more. J is TRBJ2-4 and V is TRBV7-9; 10 bases fit TRBD1. The CDR3 is made up of 15 amino acids. In germline, CDR1 is SEHNR, CDR2 FQNEAQ (reference sequence). V gave up 5 bases and J gave up 6 bases; unmatched junction bases: 7. The CDR3 loop reads CASSPRQGAVNIQYF. The CDR3 nucleotides read TGTGCCAGCAGCCCACGACAGGGGGCCGTAAACATTCAGTACTTC. The variable domain in full, completed from reference TRBV7-9 and TRBJ2-4, reads DTGVSQNPRHKITKRGQNVTFRCDPISEHNRLYWYRQTLGQGPEFLTYFQNEAQLEKSRLLSDRFSAERPKGSFSTLEIQRTEQGDSAMYLCASSPRQGAVNIQYFGAGTRLSVL.

This clonotype came up a few times. This chain uses TRBV27 with TRBJ2-7; weak D call: TRBD2 (6 bases). CDR1 is MNHEY and CDR2 is SMNVEV in the germline V gene (reference sequence). CDR3 length: 16 residues. V lost 6 bases and J lost 6, with 24 bases in between. This CDR3 reads CASSLVTAGYLFEQYF. The CDR3 DNA reads TGTGCCAGCAGCCTTGTGACGGCGGGATACCTCTTCGAGCAGTACTTC.

This clonotype was seen many times. CDR3 DNA: TGTGCCAGCAGTTCGACAGGGGGACGCACAGATACGCAGTATTTT. Amino acid sequence: CASSSTGGRTDTQYF. The chain combines TRBV12-3 or TRBV12-4 with TRBJ2-3; 9 bases align to TRBD1. The CDR3 extends over 15 amino acids. V was clipped by 4 bases and J by 1 base; unmatched bases: 3.

This CDR3 is CASTPGLAGGDEQFF. The CDR3, as DNA: TGTGCCAGCACCCCAGGACTAGCGGGAGGTGATGAGCAGTTCTTC. The chain couples TRBV13 to TRBJ2-1; 14 bases fit TRBD2. V gave up 7 bases and J gave up 8 bases; unmatched junction bases: 7. The CDR3 consists of 15 residues. The germline CDR1 and CDR2 sequences are PRHDT and FYEKMQ (reference sequence).